This T cell receptor beta chain is from a study of graft-versus-host responses after intestinal transplantation. For the study at large: The transplants performed in recipients were multivisceral, liver-intestinal, or isolated intestinal. All recipients were given anti-thymocyte globulin induction, and tacrolimus and steroids were then administered for 3 to 4 years. Overall study results and limits: Allograft clonal ratios (graft-versus-host to host-versus-graft) were high in patients who had graft-donor T cell macrochimerism. Investigators detected GvH clones in recipient marrow, with some emerging earlier in ileum or blood.

The ends lost 7 bases at V and 5 bases at J; junction bases unmatched: 3. CDR1 and CDR2 from the germline V gene are PRHDT and FYEKMQ (reference sequence). The CDR3 is made up of 14 amino acids. TCRdb's copy holds only in-frame clones and misses some; the assay was immunoSEQ multiplex PCR. The sample lists fewer than 75,000 clones, about 90% occurring once. On this clone itself: What it recognizes is unknown.

The chain uses TRBV13 and TRBJ2-2; 11 bases are a match to TRBD1. The specimen was PBMCs, collected 26 days after transplant. The source is a human patient who received an intestinal transplant, so some T cells may come from the graft donor. The CDR3 is CASTGTGGTGELFF. The DNA for the CDR3 is TGTGCCAGCACCGGGACAGGGGGTACCGGGGAGCTGTTTTTT.